This T cell receptor beta chain was observed in a study of human CD8 memory T cell subsets. The authors enriched total CD8+ T cells by negative magnetic separation. Each subset gave duplicate vials of some 150,000 sorted CD8+ T cells for RNA. The study's findings and limits: No chain other than the T cell receptor beta chain was sequenced. Stem-like memory T cells and precursor exhausted T cells both came out with similarly high diversity, but effector memory cells did not.

A UMI-labeled 5' RACE approach was the method that produced the TCR beta libraries. TCRdb reprocessed the 5' RACE reads and keeps a single row for each CDR3 protein, giving no DNA. The sample table includes 5,500 to 7,000 distinct CDR3 sequences. This clonotype registers medium-sized (0.01 to 0.1%) by frequency. Its specificity is unknown. CDR1 is MNHNY, CDR2 SVGAGI, per germline (reference sequence). The CDR3 length is 16 residues. Sequenced input: CD8+ effector memory T cells (TEM) sorted from PBMCs. Subset of the sample: effector memory CD8 T cells, CCR7- CD45RO+ CD95+. The chain recombines TRBV6-6 with TRBJ2-1; the TCRdb call, TRBD1, lacks DNA for checking. This receptor was taken from a human donor in good health. CDR3 sequence reads: CASSYSRGSFYNEQFF.